The entry that follows covers one T cell receptor (beta chain) sequence. The antigen remains unidentified. The data derive from a study of T cell responses to AZD1222 COVID-19 vaccine. The study's findings and limits: A rise in Spike-specific TCR breadth and depth followed two AZD1222 doses. It should be noted that donors were predominantly white British and more often female, and clonal diversity was possibly underestimated.

The CDR3 spans 13 residues. Trimming removed 4 bases at V and 7 bases at J, with 11 bases between. The data were produced by immunoSEQ multiplex PCR, yet TCRdb's version contains in-frame clones alone and is incomplete. The sample has 150,000 or so clones; about 92% are singletons. The TCR sequence derives from an adult in good health. The genes are TRBV12-3 or TRBV12-4 and TRBJ1-5, with D unresolved. Here the sequenced sample was peripheral blood, taken on day 0 of AZD1222 vaccination. CDR3 in amino acids: CASSSGMGQPQHF. CDR3 DNA: TGTGCCAGCAGTTCCGGGATGGGGCAGCCCCAGCATTTT.